This paragraph reports one T cell receptor (beta chain). Recruitment covered roughly 24 US areas and drew participants whose ages spanned roughly 18 to 95 years. Participants' reported clinical history set cohort assignment. These data belong to a study of blood T cell repertoires in COVID-19. Study summary: Donors in the United States, Italy and Spain gave samples during acute or convalescent COVID-19.

In the source study's methods: Amplification of reference gene primers was used by the study to estimate nucleated cell counts. Sequencing was performed with immunoSEQ multiplex PCR; in TCRdb, only in-frame clones are kept and a portion is missing. The V and J calls and clone size come from that table; D and trimming were worked out from the DNA. The sample holds fewer than 350,000 clones, around nine tenths seen once. The CDR3 covers 15 residues. Between the trimmed V and J ends, which lost 7 bases and 2 bases, there was a span of 17 bases. Germline V gives CDR1 MDHEN, CDR2 SYDVKM. The chain uses TRBV28 and TRBJ2-5, with D perhaps TRBD2 (7 bases). The receptor's source is a woman aged 25-40 years who had been exposed to COVID-19. The source material was PBMCs or T cells enriched from blood (not recorded which). The CDR3 coding sequence is TGTGCCAGCATAGGGGGGGCCTCCGGACAAGAGACCCAGTACTTC. Its protein is CASIGGASGQETQYF.